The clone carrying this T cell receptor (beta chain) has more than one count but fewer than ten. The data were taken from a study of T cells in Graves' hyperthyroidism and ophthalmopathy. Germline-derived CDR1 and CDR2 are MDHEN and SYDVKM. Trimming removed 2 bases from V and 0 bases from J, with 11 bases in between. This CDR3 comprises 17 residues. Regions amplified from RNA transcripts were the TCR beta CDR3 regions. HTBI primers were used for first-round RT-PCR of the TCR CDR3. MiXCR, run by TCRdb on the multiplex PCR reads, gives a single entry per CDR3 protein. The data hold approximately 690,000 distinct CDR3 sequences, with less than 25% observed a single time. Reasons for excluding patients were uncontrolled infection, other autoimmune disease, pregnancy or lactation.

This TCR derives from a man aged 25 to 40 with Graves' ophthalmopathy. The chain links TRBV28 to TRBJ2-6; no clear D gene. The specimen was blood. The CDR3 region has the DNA TGTGCCAGCAGTTTACCCGGGTTTTCCTCTGGGGCCAACGTCCTGACTTTC. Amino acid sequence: CASSLPGFSSGANVLTF.